In this sample, the clone carrying this T cell receptor beta chain turned up many times. As yet, its antigen is unknown. Germline V gene lookup returns CDR1 DFQATT and CDR2 SNEGSKA (reference sequence). Deletions cut 5 bases from V and 5 bases from J, with 13 bases between. The CDR3 sequence is 13 residues long. With a J-beta primer mix and a sample-barcoded 5' primer, a second PCR ran about 7 to 12 cycles. TCRdb re-analysed the 5' RACE reads in MiXCR, keeping a single row per CDR3 protein. The repertoire holds 1.5 million to 2 million distinct CDR3 sequences, with 28% as singletons. The data were taken from a study of blood T cells in healthy people across ages. Study findings and constraints: Age advanced and TCR beta diversity per million T cells fell, roughly linearly.

The V gene is TRBV20-1, the J gene TRBJ2-4, with D perhaps TRBD2 (6 bases). Input material: blood. This clonotype was sampled from a woman younger than 45 in good health. The DNA for the CDR3 is TGCAGTGCTGACGGGGGTGGTGAAAACATTCAGTACTTC. This translates into CSADGGGENIQYF.